The next 6 T cell receptor beta chains were all read from a single sample in a study of blood T cells in healthy people across ages. A J-beta primer mix and a sample-barcoded 5' primer were used in a second PCR of roughly 7 to 12 cycles. TCRdb called the 5' RACE reads again in MiXCR, with one record for every CDR3 protein. Of roughly 680,000 distinct CDR3 sequences listed, approximately 21% are singletons. The source material was blood. The receptor set was obtained from a man aged 65-85 years in good health.

The chain couples TRBV19 to TRBJ1-6, with 7 bases that match TRBD1. The germline V gene encodes CDR1 LNHDA and CDR2 SQIVND (reference sequence). V lost 4 bases and J lost 7; bases outside the gene matches: 7. The CDR3 length is 15 residues. In DNA, the CDR3 is TGTGCCAGTAGTAAGGGACAGCTACAAAATTCACCCCTCCACTTT. This encodes CASSKGQLQNSPLHF.

CDR3 in DNA: TGTGCCAGCAGTCCAGGGGGTTCGGACATTCAGTACTTC. Protein product: CASSPGGSDIQYF. V and J are TRBV12-3 or TRBV12-4 and TRBJ2-4; 7 positions agree with TRBD1. J lost 8 bases, V lost 5 bases, and 6 bases had no gene match. The CDR3 consists of 13 residues.

This clonotype showed up just a few times. V is TRBV5-1 and J is TRBJ2-5, with TRBD2 matching 7 bases. The DNA end is more similar to TRBJ2-1, so the J call may be wrong. Per the germline V gene, CDR1 is SGHRS and CDR2 is YFSETQ. The CDR3 has 16 amino acids. CDR3 DNA: TGCGCCAGCAGCGCAACCGGGACTACAACGGCCGATGAGCAGTTCTTC. Its protein product is CASSATGTTTADEQFF.

Details on this clonotype: At one boundary the junction diverges from the germline segment, which might be a read error. The chain joins TRBV6-5 to TRBJ2-7; no clear D gene. CDR3 size: 16 residues. The germline V gene encodes CDR1 MNHEY and CDR2 SVGAGI. The CDR3 reads CVSSSNPPRSSYEQYF. CDR3 in DNA: TGTGTCAGCAGTTCAAATCCCCCCAGGAGCTCCTACGAGCAGTACTTC.

The chain is built from TRBV6-5 and TRBJ1-4; 10 nucleotides line up with TRBD1. Germline lookup yields CDR1 MNHEY and CDR2 SVGAGI. After removal of 2 bases from V and 8 bases from J, the junction contained 11 bases not matched to a gene. The CDR3 consists of 17 residues. The CDR3 sequence: CASSYGDRGSQGEKLFF. CDR3 DNA: TGTGCCAGCAGTTACGGGGACAGGGGATCTCAAGGAGAAAAACTGTTTTTT.

The chain joins TRBV7-3 to TRBJ2-5; TRBD1 matches at 7 bases. The CDR3 is 14 residues long. The germline V gene has CDR1 SGHTA and CDR2 FQGTGA. V was clipped by 6 bases and J by 5 bases; unmatched bases: 9. The CDR3 region is CASSYDRAVETQYF. The CDR3 DNA sequence: TGTGCCAGCAGTTACGACAGGGCGGTGGAGACCCAGTACTTC.